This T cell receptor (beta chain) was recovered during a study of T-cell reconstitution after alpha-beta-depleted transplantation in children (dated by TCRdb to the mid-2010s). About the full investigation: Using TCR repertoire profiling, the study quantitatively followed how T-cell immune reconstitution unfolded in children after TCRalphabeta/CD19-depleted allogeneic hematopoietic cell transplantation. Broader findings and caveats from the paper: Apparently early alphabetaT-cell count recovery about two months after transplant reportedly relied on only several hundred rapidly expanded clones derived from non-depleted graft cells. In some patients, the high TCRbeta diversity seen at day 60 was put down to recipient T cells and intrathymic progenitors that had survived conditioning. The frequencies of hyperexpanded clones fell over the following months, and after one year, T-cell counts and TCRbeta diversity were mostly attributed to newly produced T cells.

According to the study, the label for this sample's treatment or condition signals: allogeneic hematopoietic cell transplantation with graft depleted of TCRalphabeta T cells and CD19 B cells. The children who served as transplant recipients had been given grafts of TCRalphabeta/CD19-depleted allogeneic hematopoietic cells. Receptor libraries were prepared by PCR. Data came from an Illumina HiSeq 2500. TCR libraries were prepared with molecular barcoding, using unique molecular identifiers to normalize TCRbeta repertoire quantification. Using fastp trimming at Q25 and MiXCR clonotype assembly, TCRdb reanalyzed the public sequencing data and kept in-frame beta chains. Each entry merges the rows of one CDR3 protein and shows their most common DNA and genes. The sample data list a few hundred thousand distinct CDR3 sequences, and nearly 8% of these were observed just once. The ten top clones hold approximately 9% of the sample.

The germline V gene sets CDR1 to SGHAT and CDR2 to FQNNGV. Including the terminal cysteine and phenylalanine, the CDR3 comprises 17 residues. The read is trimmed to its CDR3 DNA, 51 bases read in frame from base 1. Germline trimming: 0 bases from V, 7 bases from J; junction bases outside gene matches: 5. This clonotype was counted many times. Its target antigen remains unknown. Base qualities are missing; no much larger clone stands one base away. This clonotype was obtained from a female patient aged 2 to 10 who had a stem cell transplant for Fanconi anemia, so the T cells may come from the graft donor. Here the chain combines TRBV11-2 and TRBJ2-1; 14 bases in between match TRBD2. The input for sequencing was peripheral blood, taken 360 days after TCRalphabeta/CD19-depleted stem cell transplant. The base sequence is TGTGCCAGCAGCTTAGATAGACTAGCGGGGGGGCAGAATGAGCAGTTCTTC. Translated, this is CASSLDRLAGGQNEQFF.